The source of this TCR beta chain is a study of spatial heterogeneity in lung cancer. TCRdb passed the 5' RACE reads through MiXCR, listing each CDR3 protein once. The data contain 89,000 or so distinct CDR3 sequences, approximately 20% of them singletons. The time point: sample taken at primary tumor resection. No cell sorting; template was whole RNA from tumor, lung tissue or PBMC. Patients with untreated early-stage non-small cell lung cancer, numbering approximately 70, were the donors. Trimming took off 5 bases at V and 8 bases at J, with 10 bases between the two ends. Germline CDR1 reads MNHEY; CDR2 reads SVGAGI. The CDR3 extends over 13 amino acids. This clonotype was counted only a few times.

This clonotype originated in a male donor with early-stage non-small cell lung cancer. The sequencing used PBMCs, collected at surgery. The chain carries TRBV6-5 and TRBJ1-6; no reliable D call. Written as DNA, the CDR3 is TGTGCCAGCAGTCGAATCGGTGATTCACCCCTCCACTTT. Translating gives CASSRIGDSPLHF.